A single sample is the source of the 7 T cell receptor beta chains below, sequenced in a study of blood T cell repertoires in COVID-19. TCRdb's copy holds only in-frame clones and misses some; the assay was immunoSEQ multiplex PCR. The repertoire holds around 250,000 clones, 80% to 90% seen once, with approximately 3% in the top ten. The sample was peripheral blood. These receptors were collected from a woman in her twenties or thirties with active or convalescent COVID-19.

CDR3 loop: CASSRDRGKGLDTQYF. The CDR3 bases are TGTGCCAGCAGCCGTGACAGGGGAAAGGGTCTAGATACGCAGTATTTT. The V call is TRBV14, the J call TRBJ2-3; the match to TRBD1 covers 8 bases. The CDR3 covers 16 residues. CDR1 is SGHDN and CDR2 is FVKESK in the germline V gene. The J segment lost 5 bases and the V segment lost 4 bases, leaving 11 bases of the junction unmatched.

This clone was observed a single time. The genes are TRBV7-2 and TRBJ1-2; no reliable D call. Germline CDR1 reads SGHTA; CDR2 reads FQGNSA. The CDR3 contains 14 residues. Trimming cost V 1 base and J 2 bases, with 8 bases left between them. CDR3 loop: CASSLERLNYGYTF. In DNA, the CDR3 is TGTGCCAGCAGCTTAGAGAGGCTCAACTATGGCTACACCTTC. Complete variable domain (other parts from reference TRBV7-2 and TRBJ1-2): GAGVSQSPSNKVTEKGKDVELRCDPISGHTALYWYRQSLGQGLEFLIYFQGNSAPDKSGLPSDRFSAERTGGSVSTLTIQRTQQEDSAVYLCASSLERLNYGYTFGSGTRLTVV.

The chain combines TRBV28 with TRBJ1-1; D perhaps matches TRBD1 (5 bases). In germline, CDR1 is MDHEN, CDR2 SYDVKM. Trimming left V 8 bases short and J 3 bases short, with 10 bases between. The CDR3 runs 12 residues. CDR3 bases: TGTGCCAGCCTGGGGGGGTACACTGAAGCTTTCTTT. It specifies CASLGGYTEAFF.

The V gene is TRBV6-2 or TRBV6-3, the J gene TRBJ2-2, with 8 bases lining up with TRBD1. This CDR3 spans 12 amino acids. Looked up from germline, CDR1 is MNHEY and CDR2 is SVGEGT. Trimming at V came to 4 bases and at J to 11 bases, leaving 3 bases not matched to a gene. The CDR3 coding sequence is TGTGCCAGCAGTTCGGACAGGGCTGAGCTGTTTTTT. This gives the protein CASSSDRAELFF.

The chain carries TRBV19 and TRBJ2-2; 9 nucleotides line up with TRBD1. J was trimmed by 6 bases and V by 5 bases; bases with no gene match: 7. This CDR3 spans 15 amino acids. From germline, CDR1 is LNHDA and CDR2 SQIVND (reference sequence). The CDR3 sequence: CASSLGTGWPGELFF. The CDR3 DNA follows: TGTGCCAGTAGTCTCGGGACAGGGTGGCCCGGGGAGCTGTTTTTT. Combining the CDR3 with reference TRBV19 and TRBJ2-2 gives the whole variable domain DGGITQSPKYLFRKEGQNVTLSCEQNLNHDAMYWYRQDPGQGLRLIYYSQIVNDFQKGDIAEGYSVSREKKESFPLTVTSAQKNPTAFYLCASSLGTGWPGELFFGEGSRLTVL.

The V gene is TRBV3-1 (or the pseudogene TRBV3-2), the J gene TRBJ1-2; TRBD1 matches 8 bases. With V trimmed by 6 bases and J by 1 base, 4 bases remained unmatched. CDR3 length: 14 residues. The germline CDR1 and CDR2 sequences are LGHDT and YNNKEL (reference sequence). CDR3 in DNA: TGTGCCAGCAGTTTTACAGGGGGTAACTATGGCTACACCTTC. Translating gives CASSFTGGNYGYTF.

The chain joins TRBV7-9 to TRBJ2-5; TRBD1 is a possible D gene (5 bases). CDR3 length: 17 residues. V gave up 0 bases and J gave up 0 bases, with 14 bases separating them. CDR1 is SEHNR, CDR2 FQNEAQ, per germline (reference sequence). This CDR3 is CASSLARGRQNQETQYF. The CDR3 DNA reads TGTGCCAGCAGCTTAGCAAGAGGTCGACAGAACCAAGAGACCCAGTACTTC.